Sequencing of this T cell receptor beta chain was carried out in a study of a mutant IDH1 vaccine in newly diagnosed glioma. Overall study context: Previous treatment comprised radiotherapy, temozolomide, or both, mostly both.

This table comes from immunoSEQ multiplex PCR, and its TCRdb copy is limited to in-frame clones, with some not included. The sample carries roughly 49,000 clones, 80% to 95% recorded once. Study results and caveats: Pseudoprogression appeared unlinked to shifts in leading peripheral T cell clonotypes.

In the case of this clone: Its specificity is not known.

CDR1 is SNHLY, CDR2 FYNNEI, per germline. The CDR3 has 12 amino acids. The V segment lost 8 bases and the J segment 4 bases; nucleotides outside the gene matches: 2. Time point given: week 35, safety follow-up. It was 300 ug of mutant IDH1 20-mer peptide that made up each vaccine dose, given with topical imiquimod. Patients had eight vaccinations, in weeks 1, 3, 5, 7, 11, 15, 19 and 23. The donors' diagnosis was new WHO grade 3 or 4 astrocytoma that was IDH1-mutant and ATRX-lost. The sequence was obtained from a man aged 50 or older with glioma. The sample was PBMCs, taken from a glioma patient whose treatment included an IDH1 peptide vaccine. The chain carries TRBV2 and TRBJ1-5; 7 positions agree with TRBD1. Written as DNA, the CDR3 is TGTGCCAGCGGCAGGGGGAATCAGCCCCAGCATTTT. This encodes CASGRGNQPQHF.